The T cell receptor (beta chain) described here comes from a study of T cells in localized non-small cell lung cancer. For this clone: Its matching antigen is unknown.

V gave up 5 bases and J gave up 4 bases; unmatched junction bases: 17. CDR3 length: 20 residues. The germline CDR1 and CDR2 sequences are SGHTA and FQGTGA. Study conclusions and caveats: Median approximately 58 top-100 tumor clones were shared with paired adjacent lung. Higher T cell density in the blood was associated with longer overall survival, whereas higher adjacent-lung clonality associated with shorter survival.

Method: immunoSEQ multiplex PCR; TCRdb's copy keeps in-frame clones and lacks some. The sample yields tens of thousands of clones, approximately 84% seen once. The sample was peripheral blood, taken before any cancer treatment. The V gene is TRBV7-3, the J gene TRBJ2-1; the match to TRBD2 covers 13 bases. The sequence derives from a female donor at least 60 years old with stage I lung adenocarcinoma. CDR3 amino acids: CASSRPREGTGLAGYNEQFF. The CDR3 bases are TGTGCCAGCAGCCGCCCGAGGGAGGGGACGGGACTAGCGGGGTACAATGAGCAGTTCTTC.